This T cell receptor beta chain was recovered during a study of regulatory T cells in long-lasting Graves disease. Study-wide context: With positive TSH receptor antibodies and over 5 years of antithyroid drugs, Graves' disease was considered persistent.

Arm-PCR with iRepertoire HTBI primers amplified the CDR3 regions for these TCR beta libraries. From the multiplex PCR reads, TCRdb called clonotypes with MiXCR, one entry per CDR3 protein. The table has hundreds of thousands of distinct CDR3 sequences, roughly 20% seen once. Germline lookup yields CDR1 MNHNS and CDR2 SASEGT. The germline V and J ends were trimmed by 8 bases and 3 bases, with 13 bases remaining between them. This CDR3 region has 13 residues. This clonotype appeared many times. Time point specified: persistent/refractory GD, antithyroid drugs over 5 years with positive TRAb. With RNA extracted from PBMCs as input, the TCR library was made. A blood draw put about 9.9 milliliters of peripheral blood into EDTA tubes.

The receptor was isolated from a female donor with Graves disease. The source was peripheral blood mononuclear cells (PBMCs), collected when the disease was refractory, from a patient treated with antithyroid drugs. The V gene is TRBV6-1, the J gene TRBJ1-2, with D uncertain. The CDR3 DNA reads TGTGCCAGCGTCGACAACGGACACTATGGCTACACCTTC. It specifies CASVDNGHYGYTF.